This T cell receptor beta chain was sequenced for a study of T cell responses to AZD1222 COVID-19 vaccine. Study-level results: Every sample of the repertoires postdated the peak T cell response. The study reported that nearly half of spike-specific TCRs target unmutated variant regions. Spike-wide vaccine-associated CD4 TCRs dominated at 160-218 and 743-854. Increases in Spike-specific TCR breadth and depth were seen after two AZD1222 doses.

For this clone: Its antigen remains unidentified.

This CDR3 is built from 14 residues. Trimming shortened V by 6 bases and J by 3 bases, and 13 bases separated the two germline ends. Germline V gives CDR1 SGHDT, CDR2 YYEEEE. The protocol was immunoSEQ multiplex PCR, while the TCRdb copy is restricted to in-frame clones and leaves out a portion. Counted here are 150,000 to 200,000 clones, around 90% occurring once; the ten biggest clones make up about 1.1%. This rearrangement joins TRBV5-6 to TRBJ1-5; maybe TRBD1 (5 bases). The starting material was peripheral blood, obtained 28 days after the second AZD1222 dose. The receptor comes from an adult who received the AZD1222 COVID-19 vaccine. The CDR3 sequence: CASNPGGTNQPQHF. CDR3 DNA: TGTGCCAGCAACCCCGGGGGAACCAATCAGCCCCAGCATTTT.